A single TCR beta chain is shown here with its context. Its antigen is not identified. Some clones are missing from TCRdb's copy, which holds only in-frame ones; the method was immunoSEQ multiplex PCR. The data contain about 130,000 clones, approximately 92% of them singletons. This sample stems from a study of graft-versus-host responses after intestinal transplantation. Study-wide findings and caveats: Some GvH clones were seen earlier in gut or blood, suggesting intestinal origin. Circulating GvH clones peaking coincided with falling HvG clones soon after transplant.

Sample: unstimulated CD4+ T cells sorted from spleen or lymph node cells, taken before intestinal transplant. The receptor was isolated from a human donor who received an intestinal transplant.

The CDR3 region has the DNA TGTGCCAGCAGCGCCTATCCCGGGACAGTCTCCTACGAGCAGTACTTC. Protein sequence: CASSAYPGTVSYEQYF. This chain links TRBV11-2 with TRBJ2-7; 7 bases align to TRBD1. The ends lost 5 bases at V and 0 bases at J; junction bases unmatched: 10. The CDR3 sequence is 16 residues long. Germline V gene lookup returns CDR1 SGHAT and CDR2 FQNNGV.